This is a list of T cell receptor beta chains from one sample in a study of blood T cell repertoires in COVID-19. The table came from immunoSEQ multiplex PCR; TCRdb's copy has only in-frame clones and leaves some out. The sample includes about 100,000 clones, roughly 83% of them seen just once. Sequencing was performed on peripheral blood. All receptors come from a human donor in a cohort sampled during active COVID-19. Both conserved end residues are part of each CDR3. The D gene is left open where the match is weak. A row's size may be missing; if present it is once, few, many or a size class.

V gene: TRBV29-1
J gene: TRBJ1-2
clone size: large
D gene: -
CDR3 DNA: TGCAGCGTTGAAGTTCAGGGTGGCTACACCTTC
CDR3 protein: CSVEVQGGYTF

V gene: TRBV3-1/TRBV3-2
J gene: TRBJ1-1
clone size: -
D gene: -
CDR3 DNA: TGTGCCAGCAGCCAAGATCCGGGGGTGGCAAACACTGAAGCTTTCTTT
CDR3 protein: CASSQDPGVANTEAFF

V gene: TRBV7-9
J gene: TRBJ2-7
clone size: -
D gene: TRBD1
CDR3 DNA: TGTGCCAGCAGCTTAAGGGGACAGGGGATGTTCGAGCAGTACTTC
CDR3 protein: CASSLRGQGMFEQYF

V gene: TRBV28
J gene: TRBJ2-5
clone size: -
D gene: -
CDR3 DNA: TGTGCCAGCACAGCAGGGTGGAAAGAGACCCAGTACTTC
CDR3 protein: CASTAGWKETQYF

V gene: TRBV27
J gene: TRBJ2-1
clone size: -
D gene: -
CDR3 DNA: TGTGCCAGCAGTTTAATGGGGCACCATGAGCAGTTCTTC
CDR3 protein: CASSLMGHHEQFF

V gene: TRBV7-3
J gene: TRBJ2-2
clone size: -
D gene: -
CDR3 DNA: TGTGCCAGCAGCGAGTGGGGAACAGGGAGTGCCGGGGAGCTGTTTTTT
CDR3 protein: CASSEWGTGSAGELFF

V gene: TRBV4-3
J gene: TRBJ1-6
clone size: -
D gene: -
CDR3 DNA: TGCGCCAGCAGGCAGGACGGGGGGGTAGGGTCACCCCTCCACTTT
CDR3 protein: CASRQDGGVGSPLHF

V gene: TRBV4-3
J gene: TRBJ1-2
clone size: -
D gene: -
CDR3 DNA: TGCGCCAGCAGCCAAGATGGTTTTGGAGATTACACCTTC
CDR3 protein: CASSQDGFGDYTF

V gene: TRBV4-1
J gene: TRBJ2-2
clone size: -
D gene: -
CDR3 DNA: TGCGCCAGCAGCCAGCAGGGGAACACCGGGGAGCTGTTTTTT
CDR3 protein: CASSQQGNTGELFF

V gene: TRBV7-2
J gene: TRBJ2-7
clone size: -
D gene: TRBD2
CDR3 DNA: TGTGCCAGCAGTCTTAGCGGGATGACCTTCTACGAGCAGTACTTC
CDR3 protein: CASSLSGMTFYEQYF

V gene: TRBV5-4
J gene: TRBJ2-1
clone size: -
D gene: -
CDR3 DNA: TGTGCCAGCAGCTTGGACACAAATGAGCAGTTCTTC
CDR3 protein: CASSLDTNEQFF

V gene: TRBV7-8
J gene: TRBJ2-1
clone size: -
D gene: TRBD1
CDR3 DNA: TGTGCCAGCAGCTTAGTGTTAAGGGCAGGGGGAGAGCAGTTCTTC
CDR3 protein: CASSLVLRAGGEQFF

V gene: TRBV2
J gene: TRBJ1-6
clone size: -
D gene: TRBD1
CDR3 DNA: TGTGCCAGCAGACAGGGGGGTAATAATTCACCCCTCCACTTT
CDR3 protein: CASRQGGNNSPLHF

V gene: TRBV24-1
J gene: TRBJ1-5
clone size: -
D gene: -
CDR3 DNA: TGTGCCACCAGTGACCTACTCAACAATCAGCCCCAGCATTTT
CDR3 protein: CATSDLLNNQPQHF

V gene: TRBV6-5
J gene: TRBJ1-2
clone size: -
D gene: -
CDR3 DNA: TGTGCCAGCAGTTACTACAGACAGTCGGCTGGCTACACCTTC
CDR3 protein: CASSYYRQSAGYTF

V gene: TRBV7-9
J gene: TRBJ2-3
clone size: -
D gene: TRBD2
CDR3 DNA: TGTGCCAGCAGCTTACTGGCGGGAGGGTCAGATACGCAGTATTTT
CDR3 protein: CASSLLAGGSDTQYF

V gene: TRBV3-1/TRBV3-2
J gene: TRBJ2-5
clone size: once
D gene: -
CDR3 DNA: TGTGCCACCCACGGGGCGGGGGAGACCCAGTACTTC
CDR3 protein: CATHGAGETQYF

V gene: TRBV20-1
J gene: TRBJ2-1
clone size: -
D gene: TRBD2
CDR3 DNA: TGCAGTGCGAGTCCAAGCGGGGGCTCCTACAATGAGCAGTTCTTC
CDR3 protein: CSASPSGGSYNEQFF

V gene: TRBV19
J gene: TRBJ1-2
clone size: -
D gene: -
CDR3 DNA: TGTGCCAGTAGTCCGAGACAGGAAGGAAGGTATGGCTACACCTTC
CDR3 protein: CASSPRQEGRYGYTF

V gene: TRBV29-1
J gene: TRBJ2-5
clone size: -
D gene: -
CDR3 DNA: TGCAGCGTTACAGTGACCCAAGAGACCCAGTACTTC
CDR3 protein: CSVTVTQETQYF

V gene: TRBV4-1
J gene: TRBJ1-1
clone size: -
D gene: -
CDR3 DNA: TGCGCCAGCAGCAGGCGACAGGTTTCGAACACTGAAGCTTTCTTT
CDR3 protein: CASSRRQVSNTEAFF

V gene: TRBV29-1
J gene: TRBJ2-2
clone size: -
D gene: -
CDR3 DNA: TGCAGCGTTGATCAAAGAACTACCGGGGAGCTGTTTTTT
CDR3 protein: CSVDQRTTGELFF

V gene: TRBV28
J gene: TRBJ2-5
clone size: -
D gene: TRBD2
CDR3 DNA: TGTGCCAGCAGTTCCATAGGGGGGACTAGCGGGAGGGCCGGGGAGACCCAGTACTTC
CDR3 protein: CASSSIGGTSGRAGETQYF

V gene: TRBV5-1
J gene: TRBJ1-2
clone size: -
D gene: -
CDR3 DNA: TGCGCCAGCACCCCTACAGAGACTAACTATGGCTACACCTTC
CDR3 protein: CASTPTETNYGYTF

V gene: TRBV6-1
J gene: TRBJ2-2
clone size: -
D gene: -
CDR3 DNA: TGTGCCAGCAGTGAACAACATTACACCGGGGAGCTGTTTTTT
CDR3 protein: CASSEQHYTGELFF

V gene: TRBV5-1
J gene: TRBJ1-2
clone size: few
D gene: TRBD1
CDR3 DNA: TGCGCCAGCAGCTTAGGACAGGGTCTAGGCGGCTACACCTTC
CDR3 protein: CASSLGQGLGGYTF

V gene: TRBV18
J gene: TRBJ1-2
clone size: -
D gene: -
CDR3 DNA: TGTGCCAGCTCACCGACGACAGACTATGGCTACACCTTC
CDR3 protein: CASSPTTDYGYTF

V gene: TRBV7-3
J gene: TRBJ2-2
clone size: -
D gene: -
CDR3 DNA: TGTGCCAGCAGCCCCGGGTCGCTGGAGGAGCTGTTTTTT
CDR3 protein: CASSPGSLEELFF

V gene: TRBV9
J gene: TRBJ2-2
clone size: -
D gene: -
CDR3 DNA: TGTGCCAGCAGCTTCCGGGACTCACCCACCGGGGAGCTGTTTTTT
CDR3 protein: CASSFRDSPTGELFF

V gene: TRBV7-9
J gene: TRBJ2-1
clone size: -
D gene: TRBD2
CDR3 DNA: TGTGCCAGCAGCACCGGATGGGGGAACTTAGGGACTAGCGGTGAGCAGTTCTTC
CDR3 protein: CASSTGWGNLGTSGEQFF

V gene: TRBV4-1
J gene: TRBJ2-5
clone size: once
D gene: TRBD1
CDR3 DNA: TGCGCCAGCAGCCTGGTACAGGGGGCGAGAGAGACCCAGTACTTC
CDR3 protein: CASSLVQGARETQYF

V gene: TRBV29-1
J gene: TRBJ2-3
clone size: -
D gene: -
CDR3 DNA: TGCAGCGTCCGTAGCGGAACTTCCACAGATACGCAGTATTTT
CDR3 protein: CSVRSGTSTDTQYF

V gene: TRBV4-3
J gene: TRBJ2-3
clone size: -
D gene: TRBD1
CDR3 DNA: TGCGCCAGCAGCCAAGAAAGTACAGGGGGCTGGACAGATACGCAGTATTTT
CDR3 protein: CASSQESTGGWTDTQYF

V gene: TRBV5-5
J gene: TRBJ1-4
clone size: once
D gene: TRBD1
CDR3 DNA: TGTGCCAGCAGCCCCCAGGGGGAAAGTGATGAAAAACTGTTTTTT
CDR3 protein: CASSPQGESDEKLFF

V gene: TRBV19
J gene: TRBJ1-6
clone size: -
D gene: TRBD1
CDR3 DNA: TGTGCCAGTAGCTACCGGGACAGCAATAATTCACCCCTCCACTTT
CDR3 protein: CASSYRDSNNSPLHF

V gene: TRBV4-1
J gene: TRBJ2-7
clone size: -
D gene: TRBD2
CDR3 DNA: TGCGCCAGCAGCCGAGGTGGTTGGGGGGAGGGCCTCGAGCAGTACTTC
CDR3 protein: CASSRGGWGEGLEQYF

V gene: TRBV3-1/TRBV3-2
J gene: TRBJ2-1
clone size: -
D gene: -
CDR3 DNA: TGTGCCAGCAGCCAAGGGACGCGCTCAGGGCACAATGAGCAGTTCTTC
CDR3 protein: CASSQGTRSGHNEQFF

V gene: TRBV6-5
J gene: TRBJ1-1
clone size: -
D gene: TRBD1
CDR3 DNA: TGTGCCAGCAGTTACACAGGGGGCGCATTGCCTGAAGCTTTCTTT
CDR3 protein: CASSYTGGALPEAFF

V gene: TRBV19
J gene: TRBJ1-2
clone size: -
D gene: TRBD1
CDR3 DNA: TGTGCCAGTAGTCAGACAGGGATTAACTATGGCTACACCTTC
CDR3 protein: CASSQTGINYGYTF

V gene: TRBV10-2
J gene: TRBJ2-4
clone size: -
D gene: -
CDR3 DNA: TGCGCCAGCAGTGAGGCAAGGAGGCCTCTAAGTAACATTCAGTACTTC
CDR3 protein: CASSEARRPLSNIQYF

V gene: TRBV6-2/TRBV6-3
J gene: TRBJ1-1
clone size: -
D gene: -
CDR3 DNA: TGTGCCAGCAGTTACGCGGGGCCGGGCACTGAAGCTTTCTTT
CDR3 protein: CASSYAGPGTEAFF

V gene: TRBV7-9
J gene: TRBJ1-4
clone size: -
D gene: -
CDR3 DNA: TGTGCCAGCAGCACCAGAATTCCAACTAATGAAAAACTGTTTTTT
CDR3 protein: CASSTRIPTNEKLFF

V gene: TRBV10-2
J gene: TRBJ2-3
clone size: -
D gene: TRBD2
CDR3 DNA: TGCGCCAGTAACAAAGCGGGACCCAGCACAGATACGCAGTATTTT
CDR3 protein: CASNKAGPSTDTQYF

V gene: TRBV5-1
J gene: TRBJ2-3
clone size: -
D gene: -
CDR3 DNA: TGCGCCAGCAGTTCCGTAGATACGCAGTATTTT
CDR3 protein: CASSSVDTQYF

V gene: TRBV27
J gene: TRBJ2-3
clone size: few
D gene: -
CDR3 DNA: TGTGCCAGCAGTGCAGGGTGGTCTCAGGGGGGTAGCACAGATACGCAGTATTTT
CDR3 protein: CASSAGWSQGGSTDTQYF

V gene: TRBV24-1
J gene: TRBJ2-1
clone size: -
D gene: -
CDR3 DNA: TGTGCCACCGAGGAGTACAATGAGCAGTTCTTC
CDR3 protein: CATEEYNEQFF